The clone carrying this TCR beta chain was seen repeatedly, ten times or more. The antigen is not known. With 4 bases removed from V and 4 bases from J, the gap between germline ends came to 10 bases. The germline CDR1 and CDR2 sequences are SGHRS and YFSETQ. The CDR3 length is 13 residues. These data come from a study of spatial heterogeneity in lung cancer. General study findings and limits: Tracking of tumor mutation counts was seen in expanded intratumoral alpha and beta TCR counts.

Indicated time point: sample taken at primary tumor resection. In TCRdb, the 5' RACE reads were re-called with MiXCR into one record per CDR3 protein. Here the sample spans some 10,000 distinct CDR3 sequences, roughly 4.3% being singletons. The source is a female donor with early-stage non-small cell lung cancer. The material was lung tumor tissue, obtained at surgery. V and J are TRBV5-1 and TRBJ2-3; maybe TRBD2 (6 bases). CDR3 sequence reads: CASSTGGADTQYF. CDR3 in DNA: TGCGCCAGCAGCACCGGAGGGGCAGATACGCAGTATTTT.